This TCR beta chain was sequenced for a study of CD8 T cells in Susac syndrome (dated by TCRdb to about 2019). About the investigation overall: Repertoire sequencing was used to test whether CD8+ T cell activation and differentiation in Susac syndrome was antigen driven. General findings and caveats noted by the study authors: The TCR sequencing and HLA analysis was acknowledged to have included a relatively small number of individuals.

On this clonotype: The antigen it recognizes is unknown. No much larger clonotype is one base removed from it; base qualities were not supplied.

RNA was extracted using the RNeasy kit, and about 0.45 to 1 ug of the RNA was reverse transcribed with random hexamers. The immunoSEQ multiplex PCR assay, which covers 54 Vbeta and 13 Jbeta segments, was used to amplify TCR beta CDR3 regions. PCR amplification bias was corrected by using a synthetic template baseline for primer optimization and computational correction. The study's own analysis went as follows. Only productive sequences were kept, with reads annotated to V, D and J genes according to IMGT and analyzed in immunoSEQ Analyzer. Clonality was computed as one minus Shannon entropy normalized by log2 of the number of productive unique sequences. For each patient and control, public and private clones were evaluated within the 100 most prevalent clones. A clone was defined as Susac-specific if it was absent from the healthy and MS cohorts, from 950 to 1,300 published viral clones and from other ImmuneACCESS disease sequences. TCRdb reworked the public reads: Q25 trimming with fastp, MiXCR clone assembly, productive beta chains retained. All rows with the same CDR3 protein become a single entry with the most common DNA and genes. TCRdb's processing, not the study's, gives the V and J calls here. The sample contains some 190,000 distinct CDR3 sequences, 90% to 95% of them found a single time. About 0.1% of the sample comes from the top ten.

Per the germline V gene (reference sequence), LNHDA is the CDR1 and SQIVND is the CDR2. The CDR3 sequence holds 13 residues, the cysteine and phenylalanine included. The read is trimmed to its CDR3 DNA, 39 bases read in frame from base 1. At the junction V is shortened by 4 bases and J by 5 bases, with 11 bases in between. Peripheral blood CD8+ and CD4+ T cells from healthy donors, Susac syndrome patients and multiple sclerosis patients were profiled by high-throughput TCR beta sequencing. The healthy donors served as controls matched for age and sex. Bulk CD8+ and CD4+ T cells were purified by magnetic negative isolation, while CD8+ TEMRA cells were enriched using FACS. Blood was drawn into EDTA tubes, processed within 24 hours, and PBMCs were isolated by density gradient centrifugation. PBMCs intended for TCR sequencing were frozen in liquid nitrogen and were later thawed in a 37 degrees C water bath. The sorted or isolated CD4+, CD8+ and CD8+ TEMRA cells had a purity of 90% or higher.

Sequenced: CD4+ T cells from PBMCs. The receptor's source is a human donor in good health. The sequence joins TRBV19 to TRBJ1-2, with the D gene not confidently named. The DNA sequence is as follows: TGTGCCAGTAGTAGCTCGGTGTGGTATGGCTACACCTTC. Translation gives CASSSSVWYGYTF.